Following are 22 T cell receptor beta chains from one sample sequenced in a study of CD8 T cells in Susac syndrome. RNA totalling about 0.5 to 1 ug underwent reverse transcription with random hexamers. TCRdb itself ran the immunoSEQ multiplex PCR reads through MiXCR, one entry per CDR3 protein. This repertoire shows hundreds of thousands of distinct CDR3 sequences, approximately 94% found once; its top ten account for about 0.15%. The sequenced sample was CD4+ T cells from PBMCs. All receptors come from a human donor with Susac syndrome.

The rearrangement links TRBV6-6 to TRBJ2-3; 12 positions match TRBD2. The ends lost 5 bases at V and 5 bases at J; junction bases unmatched: 8. In germline, CDR1 is MNHNY, CDR2 SVGAGI (reference sequence). This CDR3 comprises 16 residues. DNA of the CDR3: TGTGCCAGCAGTGACCTAGCGGGGGGGCAGATAGATACGCAGTATTTT. This encodes CASSDLAGGQIDTQYF.

This clonotype was counted once. The genes are TRBV5-1 and TRBJ2-3; 7 nucleotides match TRBD1. Trimming cost V 2 bases and J 4 bases; bases outside gene matches: 4. The germline gives CDR1 SGHRS, CDR2 YFSETQ. This CDR3 is built from 14 residues. CDR3 coding DNA: TGCGCCAGCAGCTTAAGGGGGCCTTCAGATACGCAGTATTTT. As protein: CASSLRGPSDTQYF.

The CDR3 loop reads CASSYTSGGRDTQYF. The CDR3 DNA sequence: TGTGCCAGCAGCTACACTAGCGGGGGGAGAGATACGCAGTATTTT. The chain couples TRBV11-2 to TRBJ2-3, with 12 bases aligning to TRBD2. The V segment lost 4 bases and the J segment 5 bases; nucleotides outside the gene matches: 4. Germline V gene sequence: CDR1 SGHAT, CDR2 FQNNGV. The CDR3 has 15 amino acids.

The chain recombines TRBV30 with TRBJ1-1; 12 bases are a match to TRBD1. Germline V gene sequence: CDR1 GTSNPN, CDR2 SVGIG (reference sequence). The CDR3 has 17 amino acids. J gave up 6 bases and V 0 bases, and 11 bases lay outside the gene matches. The CDR3 nucleotides read TGTGCCTGGAGTGTCGTGGGGACAGGGGGCTTTCTCGCTGAAGCTTTCTTT. Translated: CAWSVVGTGGFLAEAFF.

This rearrangement joins TRBV4-2 to TRBJ2-3; TRBD2 matches 10 bases. CDR3 length equals 16 residues. V trimming: 1 base; J trimming: 6 bases; junction bases outside the gene matches: 7. Germline V gene lookup returns CDR1 LGHNA and CDR2 YNFKEQ. DNA for the CDR3: TGTGCCAGCAGCCAAGCAATAGCGGGGGGCCAGGATACGCAGTATTTT. Protein sequence: CASSQAIAGGQDTQYF.

The CDR3 loop reads CASSLKPGGYGYTF. The CDR3 DNA reads as TGTGCCAGCAGCTTAAAGCCAGGGGGATATGGCTACACCTTC. The chain has TRBV7-3 and TRBJ1-2; TRBD1 agrees at 7 bases. Looked up from germline, CDR1 is SGHTA and CDR2 is FQGTGA. J was trimmed by 5 bases and V by 1 base; bases with no gene match: 4. The CDR3 has 14 amino acids.

V usage is TRBV5-1 and J usage is TRBJ1-1; D is perhaps TRBD1 (5 bases). Trimming removed 5 bases at V and 8 bases at J, with 22 bases between. Germline values: CDR1 SGHRS, CDR2 YFSETQ. The CDR3 consists of 15 residues. This chain's CDR3 is CASRPTLGGAAEAFF. CDR3 DNA sequence: TGCGCCAGCAGGCCGACTCTCGGAGGGGCGGCAGAAGCTTTCTTT.

This clonotype has only one observation. This chain uses TRBV2 with TRBJ2-5; the D gene is possibly TRBD1 (5 bases). This CDR3 is 15 amino acids long. V gave up 10 bases and J gave up 1 base, with 19 bases separating them. In germline, CDR1 is SNHLY, CDR2 FYNNEI. CDR3 DNA: TGTGCCACCAGCCCCGACAGCCCCGTCCAAGAGACCCAGTACTTC. Translating gives CATSPDSPVQETQYF. Supplemented by reference TRBV2 and TRBJ2-5, the full variable domain reads EPEVTQTPSHQVTQMGQEVILRCVPISNHLYFYWYRQILGQKVEFLVSFYNNEISEKSEIFDDQFSVERPDGSNFTLKIRSTKLEDSAMYFCATSPDSPVQETQYFGPGTRLLVL.

The chain employs TRBV20-1 and TRBJ1-1; the D gene is possibly TRBD1 (5 bases). The CDR3 has 13 residues. Germline assignment: CDR1 DFQATT and CDR2 SNEGSKA (reference sequence). Trimming took 5 bases from V and 5 from J, leaving 15 bases between them. In DNA form, the CDR3 reads TGCAGTGCTTTCGCGGGGGGAAGGACTGAAGCTTTCTTT. Translating it yields CSAFAGGRTEAFF.

V usage is TRBV5-1 and J usage is TRBJ2-6; D not certain. The CDR3 length is 17 residues. In germline, CDR1 is SGHRS, CDR2 YFSETQ. Trimming pared 3 bases from V and 0 bases from J, leaving 13 bases between. The CDR3 nucleotides read TGCGCCAGCAGCTCTGGGGTTCCCCTCTCTGGGGCCAACGTCCTGACTTTC. It encodes CASSSGVPLSGANVLTF. Filled out from reference TRBV5-1 and TRBJ2-6, the complete variable domain reads KAGVTQTPRYLIKTRGQQVTLSCSPISGHRSVSWYQQTPGQGLQFLFEYFSETQRNKGNFPGRFSGRQFSNSRSEMNVSTLELGDSALYLCASSSGVPLSGANVLTFGAGSRLTVL.

This clonotype occurred once. V usage is TRBV5-1 and J usage is TRBJ2-5; D unclear. Trimming left V 5 bases short and J 2 bases short, with 13 bases between. Germline V lookup: CDR1 SGHRS, CDR2 YFSETQ. This CDR3 has 14 residues. This chain's CDR3 is CASRSLILQETQYF. CDR3 bases: TGCGCCAGCAGGAGCCTGATCCTTCAAGAGACCCAGTACTTC.

The rearrangement links TRBV28 to TRBJ1-1; D ambiguous. The germline V gene encodes CDR1 MDHEN and CDR2 SYDVKM. The CDR3 runs to 10 residues. V lost 5 bases and J 8 bases, leaving 6 bases between the germline ends. This CDR3 is CASSRREAFF. The DNA for the CDR3 is TGTGCCAGCAGTAGGAGGGAAGCTTTCTTT.

The rearrangement joins TRBV30 to TRBJ2-7; D is unclear. V lost 0 bases to trimming and J lost 5 bases, with 11 bases between them. The germline V gene has CDR1 GTSNPN and CDR2 SVGIG (reference sequence). This CDR3 contains 13 residues. CDR3 sequence reads: CAWSVNRADEQYF. The CDR3, as DNA: TGTGCCTGGAGTGTAAACCGAGCCGACGAGCAGTACTTC.

This clonotype was observed once. The rearrangement links TRBV7-6 to TRBJ1-1, with D possibly TRBD1 on 6 matching bases. V was cut by 1 base and J by 3 bases, with 9 bases left in between. Germline V gene sequence: CDR1 SGHVS, CDR2 FNYEAQ. The CDR3 has 14 residues. The CDR3 loop reads CASSLGQVDTEAFF. CDR3 in DNA: TGTGCCAGCAGCTTAGGACAGGTCGACACTGAAGCTTTCTTT.

This chain connects TRBV2 to TRBJ2-7, with D maybe TRBD1 (6 bases). The CDR3 runs 15 residues. The V and J ends lost 4 bases and 1 base respectively, with 14 bases between them. The germline V gene encodes CDR1 SNHLY and CDR2 FYNNEI. Here the CDR3 DNA reads TGTGCCAGCAGTGTCGGTGGGCAGGGGTCCTACGAGCAGTACTTC. This gives the protein CASSVGGQGSYEQYF.

The chain carries TRBV12-3 or TRBV12-4 and TRBJ1-3; D gene ambiguous. The CDR3 sequence is 13 residues long. Trimming left V 6 bases short and J 2 bases short, with 8 bases between. CDR3 DNA: TGTGCCAGCAGGGCGACCACTGGAAACACCATATATTTT. This encodes CASRATTGNTIYF.

The V and J genes are TRBV6-5 and TRBJ1-1; D possibly corresponds to TRBD1 (6 bases). The germline CDR1 and CDR2 sequences are MNHEY and SVGAGI. V was shortened by 0 bases and J by 9 bases, with 17 bases between the two germline ends. This CDR3 spans 15 amino acids. CDR3 loop: CASSYSLGRGEKAFF. The CDR3 DNA reads as TGTGCCAGCAGTTACTCGTTGGGCAGGGGAGAGAAAGCTTTCTTT.

DNA for the CDR3: TGTGCCAGTAACCCAGGGAGCTCCTACAATGAGCAGTTCTTC. Translated: CASNPGSSYNEQFF. The V and J genes are TRBV19 and TRBJ2-1; D is possibly TRBD1 or TRBD2 (5 bases each). The V end lost 7 bases, the J end lost 0 bases, and 10 bases lay between the germline ends. The V gene's germline CDR1 is LNHDA and CDR2 SQIVND (reference sequence). The CDR3 has 14 amino acids.

This chain joins TRBV4-2 and TRBJ1-1; no definite D call. CDR1 is LGHNA, CDR2 YNFKEQ, per germline. Trimming left V 3 bases short and J 0 bases short, with 8 bases between. This CDR3 contains 14 residues. As DNA, the CDR3 is TGTGCCAGCAGCCAGGAAGGGTTGAACACTGAAGCTTTCTTT. Protein: CASSQEGLNTEAFF.

The V and J genes are TRBV3-1 and TRBJ2-3; D is ambiguous. This CDR3 is built from 15 residues. Germline V gene data show CDR1 as LGHDT and CDR2 as YNNKEL (reference sequence). The V gene lost 1 base and the J gene lost 0 bases, with 8 bases spanning the gap. The chain's CDR3 is CASSQGFASTDTQYF. The CDR3 region has the DNA TGTGCCAGCAGCCAAGGATTTGCGAGCACAGATACGCAGTATTTT.

This clonotype appeared once. V and J are TRBV7-2 and TRBJ1-1, with TRBD1 matching 7 bases. V gave up 5 bases and J gave up 3 bases; unmatched junction bases: 15. Per the germline V gene, CDR1 is SGHTA and CDR2 is FQGNSA. The CDR3 is made up of 17 amino acids. This CDR3 is CASSRTGDSLRDTEAFF. CDR3 in DNA: TGTGCCAGCAGCCGTACAGGGGACTCCCTCAGAGACACTGAAGCTTTCTTT.

The J gene is TRBJ1-1, the V gene TRBV4-1; 8 positions match TRBD1. In germline, CDR1 is MGHRA, CDR2 YSYEKL. The CDR3 is 15 amino acids. With 1 base clipped from V and 3 bases from J, the junction kept 4 bases outside the gene matches. The CDR3 sequence: CASSQAGTGDTEAFF. The CDR3, as DNA: TGCGCCAGCAGCCAAGCCGGGACAGGTGACACTGAAGCTTTCTTT.